This T cell receptor (beta chain) was profiled in a study of blood T cell repertoires in COVID-19. Germline CDR1 is MNHEY and CDR2 is SVGAGI. The CDR3 spans 15 residues. V was clipped by 6 bases and J by 0 bases, with 12 bases between them. In the study's own analysis: Nucleated cell number was recorded as an estimate derived from reference gene primer amplification. TCRdb's copy holds only in-frame clones and misses some; the assay was immunoSEQ multiplex PCR. V and J calls and clone size are copied from that table; D and trimming were computed from the DNA. The sample lists about 260,000 clones, approximately 79% occurring once. This clone was detected only a few times.

The receptor was derived from a man aged 30 to 39 with acute COVID-19. This rearrangement joins TRBV6-5 to TRBJ1-5; no clear D. Material: PBMCs or T cells enriched from blood (not recorded which). CDR3 in DNA: TGTGCCAGCAGCCGGACCGGGATTAGCAATCAGCCCCAGCATTTT. Its protein is CASSRTGISNQPQHF.